This TCR beta chain was recovered during a study of human versus mouse CDR3 diversity and MHC coevolution. Study-wide background: immunoSEQ was reported to reach one in 200,000 T cells sensitivity. Whole-study results and caveats: Human CDR3s averaged more deletions and insertions than mouse CDR3s.

TCRdb keeps only in-frame clones here, not all; method: immunoSEQ multiplex PCR. In the table there are 80,000 or so clones, just over 90% of which are singletons. Trimming left V 7 bases short and J 4 bases short, with 16 bases between. The CDR3 length is 14 residues. CDR1 SGHVS and CDR2 FNYEAQ come from the germline V gene. With respect to this clone: Its matching antigen is unknown.

V usage is TRBV7-6 and J usage is TRBJ2-5; maybe TRBD2 (5 bases). The receptor's source is a person aged 30 to 70 in good health. The sequenced material came from naive CD4+ T cells from blood. As to subset: CD45RO-negative CD62L-positive naive CD4 T cells. The CDR3 DNA reads as TGTGCCAGCACCGAGATGAGGGTGGGAGAGACCCAGTACTTC. Amino acids: CASTEMRVGETQYF.